Each of the 13 T cell receptor beta chains below was sequenced from the same sample in a study of cytomegalovirus exposure and HLA in healthy donors (TCRdb year 2017). The library was made by the immunoSEQ multiplex PCR assay. For the multiplex PCR, a mixture combining 60 forward primers for TCR Vbeta segments and 13 reverse primers for TCR Jbeta segments was used. Held by TCRdb, this immuneACCESS table contains in-frame sequences only and omits some clones. Under half of the omission traces to an unresolved V gene where checked; the cause of the rest is unknown. Here the sample has more than 85,000 clones; roughly 79% occur a single time. Roughly 2% of the sample is in the top ten clones. Sequenced input: PBMCs. All receptors come from a man in his forties in good health and CMV-seronegative.

The rearrangement links TRBV5-4 to TRBJ2-2, with D tentatively TRBD1 (5 bases). Germline-derived CDR1 and CDR2 are SGHNT and YYREEE (reference sequence). The germline V and J ends were trimmed by 4 bases and 0 bases, with 10 bases remaining between them. The CDR3 length is 15 residues. CDR3 sequence: CASSHYRTNTGELFF. The CDR3 DNA sequence: TGTGCCAGCAGCCATTACAGGACGAACACCGGGGAGCTGTTTTTT.

This clone has more than one count but fewer than ten. This chain connects TRBV6-5 to TRBJ2-5, with 7 positions matching TRBD2. Germline V lookup: CDR1 MNHEY, CDR2 SVGAGI. With 2 bases clipped from V and 3 bases from J, the junction kept 6 bases outside the gene matches. There are 15 residues in the CDR3. The CDR3 sequence is CASSYLLANEETQYF. CDR3 nucleotide sequence: TGTGCCAGCAGTTACCTACTAGCGAATGAAGAGACCCAGTACTTC.

The chain combines TRBV25-1 with TRBJ1-1; D not resolved. There are 11 residues in the CDR3. V was pared by 3 bases and J by 11 bases, with 10 bases between. Germline-derived CDR1 and CDR2 are MGHDK and SYGVNS. CDR3: CASSDPPGAFF. The CDR3 region has the DNA TGTGCCAGCAGTGACCCTCCTGGCGCTTTCTTT.

The gene calls are TRBV15 and TRBJ2-7; D gene unclear. The CDR3 consists of 13 residues. The germline CDR1 and CDR2 sequences are LNHNV and YYDKDF (reference sequence). The V and J ends lost 3 bases and 1 base respectively, with 7 bases between them. This CDR3 is CATSRARSYEQYF. In DNA, the CDR3 is TGTGCCACCAGCAGGGCCCGATCCTACGAGCAGTACTTC.

The genes are TRBV7-2 and TRBJ1-5; D remains unclear. V was cut by 5 bases and J by 7 bases, with 21 bases left in between. CDR1 and CDR2 (germline): SGHTA, FQGNSA. There are 16 residues in the CDR3. CDR3 DNA sequence: TGTGCCAGCAGCCCCCACGGAGGGCGAAGTGGCCAGCCCCAGCATTTT. Translating gives CASSPHGGRSGQPQHF. The whole variable domain, filled in from reference TRBV7-2 and TRBJ1-5, reads GAGVSQSPSNKVTEKGKDVELRCDPISGHTALYWYRQSLGQGLEFLIYFQGNSAPDKSGLPSDRFSAERTGGSVSTLTIQRTQQEDSAVYLCASSPHGGRSGQPQHFGDGTRLSIL.

This chain's CDR3 is CASSTIWTGTMNTEAFF. CDR3 coding DNA: TGTGCCAGTAGTACCATATGGACAGGGACCATGAACACTGAAGCTTTCTTT. V gene TRBV19 combines with J gene TRBJ1-1; 8 bases are shared with TRBD1. With V trimmed by 4 bases and J by 0 bases, 10 bases remained unmatched. This CDR3 has 17 residues. CDR1 is LNHDA, CDR2 SQIVND, per germline (reference sequence).

The J gene is TRBJ1-6, the V gene TRBV19; 10 bases agree with TRBD1. CDR3 length: 14 residues. Germline lookup yields CDR1 LNHDA and CDR2 SQIVND (reference sequence). The junction had 5 bases not matched to a gene; V was cut back by 5 bases and J by 10 bases. The CDR3 coding sequence is TGTGCCAGTAGTTTCGGGACAGGGGTCTCACCCCTCCACTTT. Translation: CASSFGTGVSPLHF.

This clone was picked up a small number of times. V is TRBV10-2 and J is TRBJ1-5; 8 nucleotides line up with TRBD1. This CDR3 has 20 amino acids. V dropped 0 bases and J dropped 0; count of bases not matched to a gene: 13. CDR1 is WSHSY, CDR2 SAAADI, per germline. CDR3: CASSESKTRARGPSNQPQHF. The CDR3 DNA reads TGCGCCAGCAGTGAGTCGAAGACCCGGGCCAGGGGGCCTAGCAATCAGCCCCAGCATTTT.

This sequence joins TRBV18 and TRBJ2-3, with D possibly being TRBD1 (5 bases). Germline V gene data show CDR1 as KGHSH and CDR2 as LQKENI. The CDR3 runs to 14 residues. The V gene lost 3 bases and the J gene lost 2 bases, with 9 bases spanning the gap. CDR3: CASSPRQFTDTQYF. CDR3 nucleotides: TGTGCCAGCTCACCGAGACAGTTCACAGATACGCAGTATTTT.

The rearrangement uses TRBV10-2 and TRBJ2-6; weak D call: TRBD2 (6 bases). V gave up 5 bases and J gave up 5 bases, with 13 bases separating them. CDR3 length equals 15 residues. Germline V gene sequence: CDR1 WSHSY, CDR2 SAAADI. In DNA form, the CDR3 reads TGCGCCAGCAGTCCCATGGAGGGGTGGGCCAACGTCCTGACTTTC. Its translation is CASSPMEGWANVLTF.

The genes are TRBV7-2 and TRBJ2-1; D possibly corresponds to TRBD2 (5 bases). Trimming removed 5 bases from V and 0 bases from J, with 17 bases in between. Germline CDR1 and CDR2: SGHTA and FQGNSA. The CDR3 loop spans 17 amino acids. CDR3 in DNA: TGTGCCAGCAGCGGAGGCCTGTCGGGTAGCTCCTACAATGAGCAGTTCTTC. Its translation is CASSGGLSGSSYNEQFF.

V is TRBV30 and J is TRBJ1-2; TRBD1 matches 7 bases. CDR1 is GTSNPN, CDR2 SVGIG, per germline (reference sequence). The V segment lost 2 bases and the J segment 4 bases; nucleotides outside the gene matches: 7. CDR3 length: 14 residues. Here the CDR3 DNA reads TGTGCCTGGAGTCTTAGCAGGGGGACCTATGGCTACACCTTC. Amino acid sequence: CAWSLSRGTYGYTF.

V usage is TRBV7-2 and J usage is TRBJ2-1; 11 bases align to TRBD2. The germline V gene encodes CDR1 SGHTA and CDR2 FQGNSA. The CDR3 runs to 16 residues. V gave up 4 bases and J gave up 4 bases; unmatched junction bases: 6. The CDR3 here is CASSSGGTSGYNEQFF. The CDR3 region has the DNA TGTGCCAGCAGCTCGGGAGGGACTAGCGGATACAATGAGCAGTTCTTC.